By share, the clone carrying this TCR beta chain counts as medium-sized. This sample was included in a study of early stage breast cancer tumors. The data were produced by immunoSEQ multiplex PCR, yet TCRdb's version contains in-frame clones alone and is incomplete. The data contain about 28,000 clones, roughly 50% of them singletons. The germline V gene encodes CDR1 SGDLS and CDR2 YYNGEE. Germline trimming cut 0 bases from V and 9 bases from J; bases unmatched to any gene: 6. The CDR3 is made up of 14 amino acids. Sequencing was performed on breast tumor tissue. The chain couples TRBV9 to TRBJ2-1; 7 bases are shared with TRBD2. This TCR came from a person aged 50-59 years with breast cancer. CDR3 loop: CASSVGNGRSEQFF. The CDR3 nucleotides read TGTGCCAGCAGCGTAGGGAACGGGAGGAGTGAGCAGTTCTTC.